This T cell receptor (beta chain) originates from a study of a mutant IDH1 vaccine in newly diagnosed glioma. Findings and limits, study-wide: Apparently, pseudoprogression bore no relation to changes among the top peripheral T cell clonotypes.

Sequencing used immunoSEQ multiplex PCR; TCRdb keeps in-frame clones, though not all of them. The sample records 12,000 or so clones, around 87% being singletons. V lost 3 bases and J lost 0; bases outside the gene matches: 4. Per the germline V gene, CDR1 is GTSNPN and CDR2 is SVGIG (reference sequence). There are 16 residues in the CDR3. Time point noted: week 5, during vaccination. In the vaccine, a single dose held 300 ug of the mutant IDH1 20-mer peptide, along with topical imiquimod. Note on this clone: Its antigen remains unidentified.

This sequence joins TRBV30 and TRBJ1-6; 8 bases fit TRBD1. The source of this sequence is a woman in her 40s with glioma. Some clones in this sample may be carry-over from other donors' samples. Sequences were derived from PBMCs, sampled from a glioma patient whose treatment included an IDH1 peptide vaccine. In nucleotides, the CDR3 is TGTGCCTGGAGGGACAGGGATGGCTCCTATAATTCACCCCTCCACTTT. Protein product: CAWRDRDGSYNSPLHF.